This T cell receptor beta chain was recovered during a study of T cell responses to AZD1222 COVID-19 vaccine. TCRdb keeps only in-frame clones here, not all; method: immunoSEQ multiplex PCR. This table has 83,000 or so clones, about 82% appearing once. Comment on this clone: Antigen unknown.

Study-wide findings and caveats: CD4 TCRs associated with vaccination spanned spike, dominating at 160-218 and 743-854. No repertoire was sampled before or during the peak T cell response, only after it. Spike-specific TCR breadth and depth rose after two AZD1222 doses.

CDR3 length: 13 residues. Germline V lookup: CDR1 SGHRS, CDR2 YFSETQ. Trimming removed 7 bases at V and 2 bases at J, with 12 bases between. The material sequenced was peripheral blood, taken on day 0 of AZD1222 vaccination. The chain carries TRBV5-1 and TRBJ1-2, with a tentative D call TRBD1 (5 bases). The clonotype was recovered from an adult in good health. CDR3 sequence (DNA): TGCGCCAGCGCTGTGGAGGGGAACTATGGCTACACCTTC. It translates to CASAVEGNYGYTF.